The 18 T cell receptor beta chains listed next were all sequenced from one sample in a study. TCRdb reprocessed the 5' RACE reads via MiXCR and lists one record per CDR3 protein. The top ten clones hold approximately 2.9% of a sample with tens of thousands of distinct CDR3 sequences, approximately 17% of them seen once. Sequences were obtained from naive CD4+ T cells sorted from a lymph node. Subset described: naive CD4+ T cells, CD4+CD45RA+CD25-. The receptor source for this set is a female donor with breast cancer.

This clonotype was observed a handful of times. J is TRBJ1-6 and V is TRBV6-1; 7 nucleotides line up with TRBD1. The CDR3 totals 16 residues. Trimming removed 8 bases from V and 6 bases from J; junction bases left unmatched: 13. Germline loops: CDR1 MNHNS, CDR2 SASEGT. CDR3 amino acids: CASQTGTARINSPLHF. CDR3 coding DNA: TGTGCCAGCCAGACCGGGACAGCGAGAATTAATTCACCCCTCCACTTT.

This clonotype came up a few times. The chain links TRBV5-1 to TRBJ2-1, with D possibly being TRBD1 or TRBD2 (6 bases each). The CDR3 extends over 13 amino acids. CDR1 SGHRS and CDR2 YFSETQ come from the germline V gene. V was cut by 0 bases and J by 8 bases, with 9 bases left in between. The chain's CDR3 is CASSLAGADEQFF. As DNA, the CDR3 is TGCGCCAGCAGCTTGGCGGGGGCCGATGAGCAGTTCTTC.

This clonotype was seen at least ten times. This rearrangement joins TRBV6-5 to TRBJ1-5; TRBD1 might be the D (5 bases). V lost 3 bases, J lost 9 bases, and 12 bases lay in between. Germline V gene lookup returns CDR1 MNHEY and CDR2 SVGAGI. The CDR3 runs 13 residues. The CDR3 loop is CASSYIVGGPQHF. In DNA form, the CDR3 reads TGTGCCAGCAGTTATATTGTTGGGGGGCCCCAGCATTTT.

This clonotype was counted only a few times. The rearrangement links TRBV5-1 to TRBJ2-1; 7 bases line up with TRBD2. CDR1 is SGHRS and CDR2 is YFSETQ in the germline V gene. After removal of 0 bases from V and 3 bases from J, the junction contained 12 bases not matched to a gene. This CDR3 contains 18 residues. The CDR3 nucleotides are TGCGCCAGCAGCTTGGGACTCTCGCGGGAGAATCTCTACAATGAGCAGTTCTTC. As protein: CASSLGLSRENLYNEQFF.

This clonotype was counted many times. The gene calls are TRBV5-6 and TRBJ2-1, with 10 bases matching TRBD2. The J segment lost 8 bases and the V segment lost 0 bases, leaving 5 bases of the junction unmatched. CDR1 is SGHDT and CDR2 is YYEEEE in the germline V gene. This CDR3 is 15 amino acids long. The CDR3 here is CASSLVPSGSYEQFF. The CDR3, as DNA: TGTGCCAGCAGCTTGGTACCTAGCGGGAGTTATGAGCAGTTCTTC.

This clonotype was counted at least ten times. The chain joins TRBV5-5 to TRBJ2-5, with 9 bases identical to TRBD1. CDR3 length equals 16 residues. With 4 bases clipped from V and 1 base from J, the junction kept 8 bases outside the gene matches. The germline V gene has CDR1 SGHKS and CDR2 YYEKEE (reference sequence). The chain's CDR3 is CASSLNRDRVQETQYF. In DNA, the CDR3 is TGTGCCAGCAGCCTTAACCGGGACAGGGTCCAAGAGACCCAGTACTTC. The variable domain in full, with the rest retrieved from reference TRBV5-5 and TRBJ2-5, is DAGVTQSPTHLIKTRGQQVTLRCSPISGHKSVSWYQQVLGQGPQFIFQYYEKEERGRGNFPDRFSARQFPNYSSELNVNALLLGDSALYLCASSLNRDRVQETQYFGPGTRLLVL.

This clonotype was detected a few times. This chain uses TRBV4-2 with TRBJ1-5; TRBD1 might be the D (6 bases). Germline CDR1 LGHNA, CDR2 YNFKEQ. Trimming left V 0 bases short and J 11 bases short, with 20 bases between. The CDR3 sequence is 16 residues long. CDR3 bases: TGTGCCAGCAGCCAAGAATTTGGACAGACCGTCTTCTCCCAGCATTTT. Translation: CASSQEFGQTVFSQHF.

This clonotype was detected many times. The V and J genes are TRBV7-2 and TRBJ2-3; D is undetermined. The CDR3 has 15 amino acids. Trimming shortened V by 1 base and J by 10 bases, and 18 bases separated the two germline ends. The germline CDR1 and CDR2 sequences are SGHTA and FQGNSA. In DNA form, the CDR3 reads TGTGCCAGCAGCTTAGTGGGCTCCTCCCAGGCGGCGCAGTATTTT. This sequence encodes CASSLVGSSQAAQYF.

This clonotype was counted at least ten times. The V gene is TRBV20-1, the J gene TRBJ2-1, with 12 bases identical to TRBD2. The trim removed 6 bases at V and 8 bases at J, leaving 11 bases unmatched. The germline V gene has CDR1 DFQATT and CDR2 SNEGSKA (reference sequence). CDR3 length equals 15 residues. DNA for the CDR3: TGCAGTGCACCATCGACTAGCGGGAGAGTCGATGAGCAGTTCTTC. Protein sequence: CSAPSTSGRVDEQFF.

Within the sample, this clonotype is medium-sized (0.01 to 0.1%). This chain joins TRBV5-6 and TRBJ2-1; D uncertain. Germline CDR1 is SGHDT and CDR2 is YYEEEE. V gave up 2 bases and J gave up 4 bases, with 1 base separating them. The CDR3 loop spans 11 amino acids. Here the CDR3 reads CASSLYNEQFF. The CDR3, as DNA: TGTGCCAGCAGCTTATACAATGAGCAGTTCTTC.

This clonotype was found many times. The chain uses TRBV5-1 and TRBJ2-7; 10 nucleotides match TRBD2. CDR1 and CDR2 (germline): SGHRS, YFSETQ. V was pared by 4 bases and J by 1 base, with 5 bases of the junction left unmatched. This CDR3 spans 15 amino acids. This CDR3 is CASSEGTSESYEQYF. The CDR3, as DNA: TGCGCCAGCAGCGAAGGGACTAGCGAATCCTACGAGCAGTACTTC.

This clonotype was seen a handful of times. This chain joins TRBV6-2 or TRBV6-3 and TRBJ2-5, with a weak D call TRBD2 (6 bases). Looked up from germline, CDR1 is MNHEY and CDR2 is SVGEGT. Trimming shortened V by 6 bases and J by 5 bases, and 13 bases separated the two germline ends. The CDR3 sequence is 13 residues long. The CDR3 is CASRLAASETQYF. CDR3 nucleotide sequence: TGTGCCAGCAGACTAGCAGCCAGTGAGACCCAGTACTTC.

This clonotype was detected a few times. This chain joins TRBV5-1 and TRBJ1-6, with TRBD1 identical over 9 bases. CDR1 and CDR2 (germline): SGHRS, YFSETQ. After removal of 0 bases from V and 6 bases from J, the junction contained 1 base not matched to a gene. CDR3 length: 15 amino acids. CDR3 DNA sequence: TGCGCCAGCAGCTTGGGACAGGGGGGTAATTCACCCCTCCACTTT. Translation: CASSLGQGGNSPLHF.

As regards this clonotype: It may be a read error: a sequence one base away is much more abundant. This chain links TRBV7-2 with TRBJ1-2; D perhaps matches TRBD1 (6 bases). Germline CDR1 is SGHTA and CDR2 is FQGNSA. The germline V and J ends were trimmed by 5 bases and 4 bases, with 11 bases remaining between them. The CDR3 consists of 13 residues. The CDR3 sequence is CASSMDSLYGYTF. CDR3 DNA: TGTGCCAGCAGCATGGACAGTCTCTATGGCTACACCTTC.

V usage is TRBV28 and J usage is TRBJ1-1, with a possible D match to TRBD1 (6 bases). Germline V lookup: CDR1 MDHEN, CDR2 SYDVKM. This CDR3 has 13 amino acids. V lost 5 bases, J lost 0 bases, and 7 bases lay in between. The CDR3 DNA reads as TGTGCCAGCAGTCGACAGGTGAACACTGAAGCTTTCTTT. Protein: CASSRQVNTEAFF.

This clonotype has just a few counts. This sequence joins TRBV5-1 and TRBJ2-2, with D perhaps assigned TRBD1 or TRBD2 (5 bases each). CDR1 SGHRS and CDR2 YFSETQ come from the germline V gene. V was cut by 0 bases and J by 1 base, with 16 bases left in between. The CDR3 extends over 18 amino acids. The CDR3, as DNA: TGCGCCAGCAGCTTGGCCGGCTCAGGGAGTAGGAACACCGGGGAGCTGTTTTTT. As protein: CASSLAGSGSRNTGELFF.

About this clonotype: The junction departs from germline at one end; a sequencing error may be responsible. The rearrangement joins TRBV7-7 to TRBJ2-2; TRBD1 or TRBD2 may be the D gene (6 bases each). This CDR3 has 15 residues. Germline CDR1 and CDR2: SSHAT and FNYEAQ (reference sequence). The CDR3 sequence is CASSFRGGSTGELFF. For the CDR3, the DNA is TGTGCTAGCAGCTTTCGAGGGGGGAGCACCGGGGAGCTGTTTTTT. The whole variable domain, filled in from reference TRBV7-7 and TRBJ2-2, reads GAGVSQSPRYKVTKRGQDVTLRCDPISSHATLYWYQQALGQGPEFLTYFNYEAQPDKSGLPSDRFSAERPEGSISTLTIQRTEQRDSAMYRCASSFRGGSTGELFFGEGSRLTVL.

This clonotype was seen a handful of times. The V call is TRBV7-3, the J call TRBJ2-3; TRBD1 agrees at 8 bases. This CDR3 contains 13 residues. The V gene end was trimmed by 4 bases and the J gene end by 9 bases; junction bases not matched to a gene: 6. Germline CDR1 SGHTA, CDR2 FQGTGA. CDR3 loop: CASSYTRQGTQYF. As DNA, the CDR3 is TGTGCCAGCAGCTACACACGACAGGGGACGCAGTATTTT.